The next 14 T cell receptor beta chains were all read from a single sample in a study of OX40 agonist ivuxolimab in advanced cancers. The method was immunoSEQ multiplex PCR; TCRdb's version includes in-frame clones alone and lacks a portion of them. The profile shows 57,000 or so clones, more than 85% of them singletons. The specimen was CD4+ or CD8+ T cells sorted from blood, collected in a trial of the OX40 agonist ivuxolimab. All receptors come from an adult with an advanced solid tumor such as melanoma, head and neck, liver or kidney cancer.

This clone was recorded only once. The CDR3 nucleotides read TGTGCCAGTAGCGACCGAGGGGGTCGCTCCTACGAGCAGTACTTC. Its protein is CASSDRGGRSYEQYF. The chain links TRBV19 to TRBJ2-7; weak D call: TRBD1 (6 bases). V lost 6 bases, J lost 0 bases, and 15 bases lay in between. The CDR3 covers 15 residues. Germline assignment: CDR1 LNHDA and CDR2 SQIVND (reference sequence).

The chain carries TRBV2 and TRBJ1-4, with D unresolved. Trimming took off 1 base at V and 4 bases at J, with 13 bases between the two ends. The CDR3 length is 16 residues. The germline CDR1 and CDR2 sequences are SNHLY and FYNNEI. CDR3 bases: TGTGCCAGCAGTGAAGTGTACCGGGCCTATAATGAAAAACTGTTTTTT. It yields the protein CASSEVYRAYNEKLFF. Full variable domain (rest looked up from reference TRBV2 and TRBJ1-4): EPEVTQTPSHQVTQMGQEVILRCVPISNHLYFYWYRQILGQKVEFLVSFYNNEISEKSEIFDDQFSVERPDGSNFTLKIRSTKLEDSAMYFCASSEVYRAYNEKLFFGSGTQLSVL.

The chain uses TRBV5-1 and TRBJ1-1; D is undetermined. The CDR3 is 14 amino acids. Per germline, CDR1 SGHRS and CDR2 YFSETQ. V lost 1 base to trimming and J lost 5 bases, with 12 bases between them. The chain's CDR3 is CASSLLPTVTEAFF. DNA for the CDR3: TGCGCCAGCAGCTTGCTCCCGACGGTTACTGAAGCTTTCTTT.

J is TRBJ1-3 and V is TRBV5-1; D is undetermined. This CDR3 is 14 amino acids long. CDR1 SGHRS and CDR2 YFSETQ come from the germline V gene. V was trimmed by 0 bases and J by 7 bases, leaving 11 bases between them. CDR3: CASSLEARQNTIYF. The CDR3 DNA reads as TGCGCCAGCAGCTTGGAAGCTCGGCAGAACACCATATATTTT. Filled out from reference TRBV5-1 and TRBJ1-3, the complete variable domain reads KAGVTQTPRYLIKTRGQQVTLSCSPISGHRSVSWYQQTPGQGLQFLFEYFSETQRNKGNFPGRFSGRQFSNSRSEMNVSTLELGDSALYLCASSLEARQNTIYFGEGSWLTVV.

The genes are TRBV5-1 and TRBJ1-2; 8 positions match TRBD1. Unmatched junction bases numbered 10, after V lost 4 bases and J lost 8 bases. CDR1 and CDR2 (germline): SGHRS, YFSETQ. CDR3 length: 14 residues. The CDR3 bases are TGCGCCAGCAGCCCGCCGGACAGGGTACGAGGCTACACCTTC. It specifies CASSPPDRVRGYTF.

V usage is TRBV7-9 and J usage is TRBJ1-4; 10 nucleotides agree with TRBD1. Germline values: CDR1 SEHNR, CDR2 FQNEAQ (reference sequence). CDR3 size: 14 residues. With V trimmed by 4 bases and J by 8 bases, 4 bases remained unmatched. The CDR3 here is CASSSDRGAEKLFF. The DNA of the CDR3 is TGTGCCAGCAGCTCGGACAGGGGGGCGGAAAAACTGTTTTTT.

The rearrangement joins TRBV5-6 to TRBJ2-3, with TRBD1 identical over 9 bases. Germline CDR1 and CDR2: SGHDT and YYEEEE. The CDR3 length is 14 residues. V lost 5 bases and J lost 1; bases outside the gene matches: 2. CDR3 DNA sequence: TGTGCCAGCAGTCGGACAGGGGGCACAGATACGCAGTATTTT. Translation gives CASSRTGGTDTQYF.

The chain uses TRBV18 and TRBJ2-5; tentative D call: TRBD1 (6 bases). Germline-derived CDR1 and CDR2 are KGHSH and LQKENI. The CDR3 runs 14 residues. Between the trimmed V and J ends, which lost 3 bases and 5 bases, there was a span of 13 bases. The CDR3, as DNA: TGTGCCAGCTCACCGAAAACAGGGTTGGAGACCCAGTACTTC. Its protein product is CASSPKTGLETQYF.

The gene calls are TRBV18 and TRBJ1-4; TRBD1 is a possible D gene (5 bases). This CDR3 spans 14 amino acids. Between the trimmed V and J ends, which lost 0 bases and 8 bases, there was a span of 10 bases. Germline CDR1 and CDR2: KGHSH and LQKENI. The CDR3 DNA sequence: TGTGCCAGCTCACCACCAGGGGTAGGGGAAAAACTGTTTTTT. As protein: CASSPPGVGEKLFF.

The chain combines TRBV7-8 with TRBJ1-2; 10 nucleotides match TRBD1. After removal of 5 bases from V and 7 bases from J, the junction contained 7 bases not matched to a gene. The CDR3 has 14 amino acids. The germline CDR1 and CDR2 sequences are SGHVS and FQNEAQ. The CDR3 protein is CASSMDRGDSGYTF. In DNA, the CDR3 is TGTGCCAGCAGCATGGACAGGGGGGATTCTGGCTACACCTTC.

A single count supports this clone. The CDR3 region has the DNA TGCGCCAGCAGCCGGCGGTCCGGGACAGGGACCAATCAGCCCCAGCATTTT. It translates to CASSRRSGTGTNQPQHF. The J gene is TRBJ1-5, the V gene TRBV4-1; TRBD1 matches at 9 bases. Germline V gene sequence: CDR1 MGHRA, CDR2 YSYEKL. The V and J ends lost 4 bases and 3 bases, in that order; junction bases with no gene match: 10. This CDR3 has 17 residues.

J is TRBJ2-3 and V is TRBV7-8; 12 nucleotides line up with TRBD2. Germline-derived CDR1 and CDR2 are SGHVS and FQNEAQ. J was trimmed by 2 bases and V by 5 bases; bases with no gene match: 5. CDR3 length: 16 amino acids. CDR3 protein: CASSTGLAGFTDTQYF. CDR3 bases: TGTGCCAGCAGCACCGGACTAGCGGGGTTCACAGATACGCAGTATTTT.

This clone was found a few times. The chain recombines TRBV6-6 with TRBJ2-7, with 7 bases fitting TRBD1. This CDR3 comprises 13 residues. V gave up 5 bases and J gave up 2 bases; unmatched junction bases: 3. In germline, CDR1 is MNHNY, CDR2 SVGAGI (reference sequence). CDR3 region: CASSGGQTYEQYF. The CDR3 region has the DNA TGTGCCAGCAGTGGGGGACAGACCTACGAGCAGTACTTC.

This chain joins TRBV6-1 and TRBJ1-2, with D hard to call. The CDR3 runs to 17 residues. CDR1 is MNHNS and CDR2 is SASEGT in the germline V gene. Trimming removed 3 bases from V and 5 bases from J, with 22 bases in between. The chain's CDR3 is CASSEGPGPPTLYGYTF. The CDR3 DNA reads as TGTGCCAGCAGTGAGGGCCCAGGCCCTCCTACCTTATATGGCTACACCTTC.